Shown below are 18 T cell receptor beta chains from a single sample sequenced in a study of cytomegalovirus exposure and HLA in healthy donors. The PCR contained 60 Vbeta and 13 Jbeta primers. TCRdb's copy holds only in-frame clones and misses some; the assay was immunoSEQ multiplex PCR. Of around 62,000 clones listed, 80% to 90% are singletons. The sample was PBMCs. All receptors come from a woman under 40 in good health and CMV-seronegative.

The genes are TRBV6-1 and TRBJ2-1; TRBD2 aligns across 10 bases. CDR1 and CDR2 (germline): MNHNS, SASEGT. V gave up 7 bases and J gave up 4 bases; unmatched junction bases: 1. The CDR3 is 13 residues long. The chain's CDR3 is CASMGLAYNEQFF. The CDR3 DNA reads TGTGCCAGCATGGGACTAGCGTACAATGAGCAGTTCTTC.

The chain employs TRBV7-2 and TRBJ2-5; 9 positions match TRBD1. The CDR3 has 15 amino acids. The V segment lost 1 base and the J segment 5 bases; nucleotides outside the gene matches: 5. Germline-derived CDR1 and CDR2 are SGHTA and FQGNSA. CDR3 nucleotide sequence: TGTGCCAGCAGCTTAGAACAGGGGGCGTGGGAGACCCAGTACTTC. This gives the protein CASSLEQGAWETQYF.

The V gene is TRBV6-1, the J gene TRBJ1-6, with 9 nucleotides matching TRBD1. From germline, CDR1 is MNHNS and CDR2 SASEGT. CDR3 length: 14 amino acids. V shed 6 bases, J shed 9 bases, and the junction held 6 bases outside the gene matches. CDR3 coding DNA: TGTGCCAGCAGGATGGACAGGGGTTTTTCACCCCTCCACTTT. Protein product: CASRMDRGFSPLHF.

To note about this clone: Within the sample, other DNA sequences also encode this same CDR3. The V gene is TRBV9, the J gene TRBJ2-7, with a possible D match to TRBD1 (5 bases). Germline V CDR1 and CDR2: SGDLS, YYNGEE. This CDR3 has 14 amino acids. Trimming left V 0 bases short and J 0 bases short, with 7 bases between. This chain's CDR3 is CASSVGGSSYEQYF. Here the CDR3 DNA reads TGTGCCAGCAGCGTAGGGGGCAGCTCCTACGAGCAGTACTTC.

This clone was recorded a few times. The chain is built from TRBV27 and TRBJ2-7; 8 bases match TRBD1. The V gene's germline CDR1 is MNHEY and CDR2 SMNVEV (reference sequence). This CDR3 has 18 amino acids. V shed 4 bases and J 2 bases; nucleotides not matched to a gene: 16. The CDR3 loop is CASSSNGFGQGPAYEQYF. In DNA, the CDR3 is TGTGCCAGCAGTTCCAACGGCTTCGGACAGGGCCCAGCCTACGAGCAGTACTTC.

This chain uses TRBV6-1 with TRBJ2-7; 11 nucleotides match TRBD1. The CDR3 has 16 amino acids. Germline-derived CDR1 and CDR2 are MNHNS and SASEGT. V lost 3 bases to trimming and J lost 7 bases; unmatched junction nucleotides: 11. The CDR3 DNA sequence: TGTGCCAGCAGTGAGTGGACAGGGGGCGTTTCTCTTGAGCAGTACTTC. Its protein is CASSEWTGGVSLEQYF.

This clone appeared a single time. The chain is built from TRBV28 and TRBJ2-7; D perhaps matches TRBD1 (5 bases). The CDR3 consists of 15 residues. Germline CDR1 and CDR2: MDHEN and SYDVKM. Trimming cost V 3 bases and J 4 bases, with 16 bases left between them. The CDR3 DNA reads TGTGCCAGCAGTTTTATTGGGGCAGGGTCTTACGAGCAGTACTTC. Protein sequence: CASSFIGAGSYEQYF.

The gene calls are TRBV6-5 and TRBJ2-1, with D possibly matching TRBD2 (5 bases). The germline V and J ends were trimmed by 6 bases and 6 bases, with 18 bases remaining between them. The V gene's germline CDR1 is MNHEY and CDR2 SVGAGI. The length of the CDR3 is 15 residues. The CDR3 nucleotides read TGTGCCAGCAGCCTCAATGGGGTGGCGGGCAATGAGCAGTTCTTC. This codes for CASSLNGVAGNEQFF.

This chain links TRBV29-1 with TRBJ2-4; 9 bases line up with TRBD2. After removal of 3 bases from V and 6 bases from J, the junction contained 3 bases not matched to a gene. Germline CDR1 and CDR2: SQVTM and ANQGSEA. The CDR3 runs to 13 residues. The CDR3 DNA sequence: TGCAGCGTTGATCAAGCGGGGGGAAACATTCAGTACTTC. Translation gives CSVDQAGGNIQYF. The whole variable domain, filled in from reference TRBV29-1 and TRBJ2-4, reads SAVISQKPSRDICQRGTSLTIQCQVDSQVTMMFWYRQQPGQSLTLIATANQGSEATYESGFVIDKFPISRPNLTFSTLTVSNMSPEDSSIYLCSVDQAGGNIQYFGAGTRLSVL.

The gene calls are TRBV5-1 and TRBJ2-3; 10 positions agree with TRBD2. The CDR3 sequence is 15 residues long. The J segment lost 4 bases and the V segment lost 4 bases, leaving 6 bases of the junction unmatched. Germline V gene data show CDR1 as SGHRS and CDR2 as YFSETQ. CDR3 in amino acids: CASSLSGGPPDTQYF. CDR3 coding DNA: TGCGCCAGCAGCCTTAGCGGGGGGCCCCCAGATACGCAGTATTTT.

The chain uses TRBV5-1 and TRBJ2-7, with D possibly TRBD1 on 5 matching bases. V was clipped by 4 bases and J by 2 bases, with 13 bases between them. CDR1 and CDR2 from the germline V gene are SGHRS and YFSETQ. This CDR3 region has 14 residues. The CDR3 DNA follows: TGCGCCAGCAGCCGCCTTGACAGTACCTACGAGCAGTACTTC. Protein sequence: CASSRLDSTYEQYF.

CDR3 sequence reads: CASSSYGTGDRNEQFF. In DNA, the CDR3 is TGTGCCAGCAGCTCATACGGGACAGGGGATCGGAATGAGCAGTTCTTC. This rearrangement joins TRBV7-8 to TRBJ2-1; 10 bases match TRBD1. V shed 4 bases, J shed 7 bases, and the junction held 10 bases outside the gene matches. CDR3 length: 16 amino acids. Germline CDR1 and CDR2: SGHVS and FQNEAQ.

The rearrangement links TRBV7-9 to TRBJ2-3, with a tentative D call TRBD2 (6 bases). Trimming cost V 1 base and J 1 base, with 15 bases left between them. CDR3 length equals 17 residues. In germline, CDR1 is SEHNR, CDR2 FQNEAQ (reference sequence). DNA of the CDR3: TGTGCCAGCAGCTTAGACGGGGGATGGGGTGGCACAGATACGCAGTATTTT. Translated: CASSLDGGWGGTDTQYF.

This rearrangement joins TRBV5-6 to TRBJ1-1, with D perhaps TRBD1 (5 bases). Germline CDR1 SGHDT, CDR2 YYEEEE. Trimming stripped 0 bases from V and 3 bases from J, with 6 bases between. There are 13 residues in the CDR3. Here the CDR3 DNA reads TGTGCCAGCAGCTTGGCAGGGCACACTGAAGCTTTCTTT. It codes for CASSLAGHTEAFF.

This chain links TRBV6-5 with TRBJ1-1; no clear D gene. V shed 5 bases and J shed 1 base, with 8 bases lying between them. In germline, CDR1 is MNHEY, CDR2 SVGAGI. The CDR3 has 13 residues. The CDR3 region is CASSVEGNTEAFF. CDR3 sequence (DNA): TGTGCCAGCAGTGTGGAGGGGAACACTGAAGCTTTCTTT.

The genes are TRBV4-3 and TRBJ2-6; possibly TRBD1 for D (8 bases). Germline-derived CDR1 and CDR2 are LGHNA and YSLEER. There are 19 residues in the CDR3. V shed 1 base and J shed 0 bases, with 16 bases lying between them. In DNA, the CDR3 is TGCGCCAGCAGCCAAGGGGGGGGGACAGGTCTCTCTGGGGCCAACGTCCTGACTTTC. Translation gives CASSQGGGTGLSGANVLTF.

This chain joins TRBV6-1 and TRBJ2-3; D ambiguous. The CDR3 is made up of 14 amino acids. V lost 3 bases and J 3 bases, leaving 10 bases between the germline ends. Looked up from germline, CDR1 is MNHNS and CDR2 is SASEGT. The CDR3 DNA reads TGTGCCAGCAGTGAGCTCTTAGCAACAGATACGCAGTATTTT. Protein: CASSELLATDTQYF.

This clone came up a few times. The J gene is TRBJ2-7, the V gene TRBV28; the match to TRBD1 covers 8 bases. Germline V CDR1 and CDR2: MDHEN, SYDVKM. The CDR3 totals 13 residues. V lost 7 bases to trimming and J lost 4 bases; unmatched junction nucleotides: 6. The CDR3 spells CASKRTGRYEQYF. CDR3 sequence (DNA): TGTGCCAGCAAAAGGACAGGGCGGTACGAGCAGTACTTC. The whole variable domain, remainder taken from reference TRBV28 and TRBJ2-7, is DVKVTQSSRYLVKRTGEKVFLECVQDMDHENMFWYRQDPGLGLRLIYFSYDVKMKEKGDIPEGYSVSREKKERFSLILESASTNQTSMYLCASKRTGRYEQYFGPGTRLTVT.